This record looks at one T cell receptor (beta chain) sequence and its context. The clone's antigen remains unknown. Per-nucleotide qualities are absent, and no much larger clonotype sits a single base away. Library method: the immunoSEQ multiplex PCR assay. The paper's processing steps were these. A statistical classification framework was built for diagnosing cytomegalovirus status from the catalog of TCR beta chain sequences. TCRdb's version of the immuneACCESS table is confined to in-frame rearrangements and falls short of the full clone set. An unresolved V gene accounts for under half of the shortfall where checked; the remainder is of unknown origin. V and J calls and clone size are as listed in that table; D and trimming were resolved from the DNA. This sample has 200,000 to 250,000 clones in its table, and more than 75% of those were observed once. In total, the top ten clones hold more than 10% of the sample.

The sample belongs to a study of cytomegalovirus exposure and HLA in healthy donors (dated by TCRdb to 2017 to 2019). About the investigation overall: According to a later analysis, the 120 or so validation repertoires were produced on the same platform as the 666 repertoires of the first cohort. The aim of the study was to test whether cataloging public T cell receptors could identify signatures of past pathogen exposure. In addition to the first cohort of 666 subjects, a separate validation cohort of some 120 different subjects was used. High-throughput TCR immunosequencing, statistical association of individual TCRs with disease status, and machine learning were combined to predict cytomegalovirus infection status.

The junction shows trimming of 2 bases on V and 7 bases on J, and the gene matches do not reach 3 bases of it. The germline V gene yields MDHEN for CDR1 and SYDVKM for CDR2. From its cysteine to its phenylalanine, the CDR3 spans 15 amino acids. Solely the CDR3 DNA is kept, with 45 bases framed from the first base. Overall results and qualifications from the work: A later analysis had no HLA typing for the validation cohort, so co-occurrence there was scored across all 110 or so repertoires. In vitro tests confirmed that three of the cytomegalovirus-associated TCR beta chains recognize cytomegalovirus antigens. Cytomegalovirus status was reported to be diagnosed by the classifier with high specificity and sensitivity in both the original and validation cohorts. Most TCR sequences were observed very rarely across donors, whereas some public TCRs were present in many individuals. In the study, some 160 TCR beta chains were listed as associated with cytomegalovirus. It was suggested by the authors that the approach could potentially be generalized to other disease states and immunological phenotypes. In a later analysis, TCRs clustered in the first cohort were found to also tend to co-occur in the approximately 120 validation repertoires, with about 94% of cluster scores above 0.

Separate from the approximately 670-subject first cohort, the validation cohort of about 120 subjects was the group to which the donors belonged. Sequenced sample: PBMCs. This TCR came from a man younger than 35 in good health and CMV-seropositive. This receptor chain uses TRBV28 and TRBJ2-1; TRBD2 agrees with 12 junctional bases. The CDR3 protein is CASSLILAGGNEQFF. The sequence in DNA is TGTGCCAGCAGTTTAATACTAGCGGGAGGAAATGAGCAGTTCTTC.